This T cell receptor beta chain was obtained from a study of neurological immune-mediated disorders. This clonotype showed up many times. Antigen: not known. The study's findings and limits: HTLV-1-associated myelopathy had the most TCR clonal expansion, and multiple sclerosis had the least, less than healthy controls. None of the CDR3 amino acid sequences of expanded clones were shared across subjects, and this suggested private repertoires in all groups.

With 10-nucleotide random UMIs, 5'RACE was used to make the cDNA. From the 5' RACE reads, TCRdb called clonotypes with MiXCR, one entry per CDR3 protein. This table has about 29,000 distinct CDR3 sequences, around 10% appearing once. Unsorted libraries came from 2 million PBMCs stored at -80 °C. Sequenced: PBMCs. This receptor was obtained from a woman aged 55-75 years in good health.

CDR3 bases: TGTGCCAGCAGACCAGGGGCGGAGACCCAGTACTTC. It is translated as CASRPGAETQYF. V is TRBV7-2 and J is TRBJ2-5, with a weak D call TRBD1 (6 bases). Trimming took off 6 bases at V and 5 bases at J, with 10 bases between the two ends. The germline CDR1 and CDR2 sequences are SGHTA and FQGNSA. The CDR3 contains 12 residues.